This T cell receptor (beta chain) derives from a study of early T cells in non-severe SARS-CoV-2 infection (dated by TCRdb to the early 2020s). With regard to the full study: Bulk RNA from unsorted whole blood was used for TCR sequencing, so alpha and beta chains could not be paired.

Relative to germline, V is missing 8 bases and J is missing 2 bases, with 10 bases of the junction outside any gene match. CDR1 MNHEY and CDR2 SVGAGI were looked up in the germline V gene. The CDR3, from cysteine to phenylalanine, totals 15 residues. Here the CDR3 DNA is all that survives: 45 bases in frame from base 1. Library preparation was by 5' RACE. Sequencing used a NextSeq 500. The TCR library protocol attached unique molecular identifiers to individual cDNA molecules to correct for sequencing error and PCR bias. Both TCR alpha and beta chains were sequenced, and tight co-correlation was observed between alpha and beta sequence abundances in each sample. Turning to the authors' computational methods: V gene, J gene and CDR3 annotation of TCR sequences was performed with Decombinator V4. Expanded TCRs were defined as changing significantly between any two time points under a Poisson model with p below 0.0001. TCR abundances were normalised to the total number of TCRs sequenced in each sample and reported as counts per million. TRAV1-2 paired with TRAJ12, TRAJ20 or TRAJ33 defined MAIT TCRs, while TRAV10 paired with TRAJ18 defined iNKT TCRs. VDJdb, accessed on 1 November 2021, was searched for TCRs annotated for CMV, EBV and SARS-CoV-2, and TCRs annotated for more than one antigen were excluded. The raw public data were reprocessed by TCRdb itself: fastp quality trimming at Q25, MiXCR clonotype calling, in-frame beta chains only. CDR3 protein duplicates are merged, each entry listing the most common genes and DNA. The V and J calls were determined by TCRdb, not by the authors. Counted in this sample were tens of thousands of distinct CDR3 sequences; approximately 13% of them appeared once. Approximately 7% of the sample is held by the ten biggest clonotypes.

Note on this clonotype: Its antigen remains unidentified. No base quality values were provided; no much bigger clone lies one nucleotide off.

Study-level results and caveats: VDJdb matching was skewed toward anti-spike CD8 responses and likely underestimated virus-specific expansions, missing private and CD4 specificities.

The study was a case-control design nested within a healthcare worker cohort in London, UK, with weekly nasopharyngeal swab PCR tests and blood sampling. Healthcare workers were recruited during the week of the UK lockdown, between 23 and 31 March 2020, and followed weekly for up to about 15 weeks. This TCR derives from an adult who was a healthcare worker with PCR-confirmed SARS-CoV-2 infection or an uninfected control (not recorded which). Recombination linked TRBV6-5 to TRBJ1-1; a stretch of 8 junction bases matches TRBD1. The sequenced sample consisted of whole blood. The DNA is as follows: TGTGCCAGCCAAACTTCACAGGGGGGTAACACTGAAGCTTTCTTT. Its coded protein is CASQTSQGGNTEAFF.